This T cell receptor (beta chain) came from a study of OX40 agonist ivuxolimab in advanced cancers. Study background: Ivuxolimab, which is an agonistic anti-OX40 (CD134) antibody, was administered to the patients. Two cutaneous melanoma patients and one hepatocellular carcinoma patient, three in all, had partial responses.

Peripheral blood came from all dose cohorts at three timepoints. Deletions cut 2 bases from V and 6 bases from J, with 2 bases between. The CDR3 covers 11 residues. Germline-derived CDR1 and CDR2 are SGHTA and FQGTGA. Study observations and caveats: Researchers report that CD8+ T cells had, on average, more expanded clones than CD4+.

With regard to this clone: Its matching antigen is unknown.

Clones were read by immunoSEQ multiplex PCR, and TCRdb kept only the in-frame ones, dropping some. This table holds about 52,000 clones, over 80% found once. This receptor was obtained from an adult with an advanced solid tumor such as melanoma, head and neck, liver or kidney cancer. Here the sequenced sample was CD4+ or CD8+ T cells sorted from blood, taken in a trial of the OX40 agonist ivuxolimab. The chain employs TRBV7-3 and TRBJ2-1; no definite D call. The CDR3 nucleotides are TGTGCCAGCAGCTTAGGCAATGAGCAGTTCTTC. Amino acids: CASSLGNEQFF.